Listed here are 22 T cell receptor beta chains from one sample, sequenced in a study of CD8+ T cells in alopecia areata. Treatment here: oral pan-JAK inhibitor, 5-10 mg twice daily. cDNA reverse transcribed from extracted RNA served as the sequencing template. Generated by immunoSEQ multiplex PCR, the TCRdb table keeps only in-frame clones and is missing some. This sample has over 150,000 clones, with about 60% found just once. The specimen was CD4+ T cells sorted from blood, collected at week 4, from a patient treated with tofacitinib. The origin of the receptors is a human donor with alopecia areata.

This rearrangement joins TRBV14 to TRBJ2-3; the D is unclear. Deletions cut 1 base from V and 1 base from J, with 0 bases between. The CDR3 contains 12 residues. From germline, CDR1 is SGHDN and CDR2 FVKESK. DNA of the CDR3: TGTGCCAGCAGCCAAGGCACAGATACGCAGTATTTT. Protein: CASSQGTDTQYF.

The DNA for the CDR3 is TGTGCCAGCGATCCTATTGGGCCGAGCACAGATACGCAGTATTTT. This translates into CASDPIGPSTDTQYF. J is TRBJ2-3 and V is TRBV7-2, with no clear D. Germline CDR1 is SGHTA and CDR2 is FQGNSA. Trimming took off 8 bases at V and 0 bases at J, with 15 bases between the two ends. The CDR3 extends over 15 amino acids.

This chain links TRBV5-4 with TRBJ2-2; TRBD2 agrees at 13 bases. CDR1 is SGHNT, CDR2 YYREEE, per germline (reference sequence). The CDR3 consists of 16 residues. Trimming cost V 4 bases and J 5 bases; bases outside gene matches: 5. CDR3: CASSEGLAGNTGELFF. CDR3 DNA sequence: TGTGCCAGCAGCGAGGGACTAGCGGGAAATACCGGGGAGCTGTTTTTT.

This clone was observed a few times. The V call is TRBV27, the J call TRBJ1-4; weak D call: TRBD1 (6 bases). CDR1 is MNHEY and CDR2 is SMNVEV in the germline V gene (reference sequence). V shed 8 bases and J shed 5 bases, with 15 bases lying between them. CDR3 length equals 14 residues. CDR3 coding DNA: TGTGCCAGCGGAGCGACAGGACTCAATGAAAAACTGTTTTTT. The encoded protein is CASGATGLNEKLFF. The full variable domain, in which reference TRBV27 and TRBJ1-4 provide the parts outside the CDR3, is EAQVTQNPRYLITVTGKKLTVTCSQNMNHEYMSWYRQDPGLGLRQIYYSMNVEVTDKGDVPEGYKVSRKEKRNFPLILESPSPNQTSLYFCASGATGLNEKLFFGSGTQLSVL.

This clone was detected only once. The chain recombines TRBV4-3 with TRBJ1-4; D perhaps matches TRBD1 (5 bases). The germline CDR1 and CDR2 sequences are LGHNA and YSLEER. The length of the CDR3 is 13 residues. V lost 1 base, J lost 8 bases, and 8 bases lay in between. This chain's CDR3 is CASSQGGLEKLFF. CDR3 coding DNA: TGCGCCAGCAGCCAAGGGGGCTTAGAAAAACTGTTTTTT.

The CDR3 here is CASSLGSGRETQYF. CDR3 coding DNA: TGTGCCAGCAGCTTAGGCTCGGGAAGGGAGACCCAGTACTTC. The gene calls are TRBV7-2 and TRBJ2-5, with D perhaps TRBD2 (5 bases). The CDR3 is 14 amino acids. CDR1 SGHTA and CDR2 FQGNSA come from the germline V gene. With 1 base removed from V and 5 bases from J, the gap between germline ends came to 11 bases.

This sequence joins TRBV29-1 and TRBJ2-7; 8 bases match TRBD1. This CDR3 is built from 13 residues. The V gene end was trimmed by 5 bases and the J gene end by 3 bases; junction bases not matched to a gene: 6. CDR1 SQVTM and CDR2 ANQGSEA come from the germline V gene. The CDR3 loop is CSVRSDRDYEQYF. CDR3 coding DNA: TGCAGCGTTCGATCGGACAGGGACTACGAGCAGTACTTC.

The chain links TRBV11-2 to TRBJ2-5; no firm D call. This CDR3 has 14 amino acids. Germline assignment: CDR1 SGHAT and CDR2 FQNNGV. Trimming removed 3 bases at V and 2 bases at J, with 10 bases between. The DNA of the CDR3 is TGTGCCAGCAGCTTCGGGCTGGGGCAAGAGACCCAGTACTTC. Amino acid sequence: CASSFGLGQETQYF.

The CDR3 nucleotides read TGCAGCGTTGAGGGCAGGGCGTCATACAATGAGCAGTTCTTC. It translates to CSVEGRASYNEQFF. The rearrangement joins TRBV29-1 to TRBJ2-1; D may be TRBD1 (5 bases). Looked up from germline, CDR1 is SQVTM and CDR2 is ANQGSEA. V gave up 3 bases and J gave up 4 bases, with 13 bases separating them. CDR3 length equals 14 residues.

This clone was counted a single time. The chain carries TRBV23-1 and TRBJ2-1; 12 nucleotides match TRBD2. TRBV23-1 is identified as an open reading frame with a role that is uncertain. The CDR3 totals 15 residues. V was pared by 6 bases and J by 9 bases, with 9 bases of the junction left unmatched. CDR3 coding DNA: TGCGCCAGCAGCTCACGGACTAGCGGGACCCCTGAGCAGTTCTTC. Translation gives CASSSRTSGTPEQFF.

CDR3: CASSIGGTGELFF. CDR3 bases: TGTGCCAGTAGTATAGGGGGGACCGGGGAGCTGTTTTTT. The chain combines TRBV19 with TRBJ2-2; D is possibly TRBD1 or TRBD2 (5 bases each). The CDR3 has 13 amino acids. Trimming stripped 1 base from V and 5 bases from J, with 5 bases between. The germline V gene encodes CDR1 LNHDA and CDR2 SQIVND (reference sequence).

The chain links TRBV29-1 to TRBJ2-4; D is perhaps TRBD1 or TRBD2 (5 bases each). Germline V gives CDR1 SQVTM, CDR2 ANQGSEA. There are 12 residues in the CDR3. The V gene lost 7 bases and the J gene lost 6 bases, with 13 bases spanning the gap. CDR3 nucleotides: TGCAGCGCTCTCCTGGGGGTAAACATTCAGTACTTC. This encodes CSALLGVNIQYF.

The J gene is TRBJ1-2, the V gene TRBV29-1; 9 bases are shared with TRBD1. The V gene's germline CDR1 is SQVTM and CDR2 ANQGSEA. J gave up 8 bases and V 6 bases, and 4 bases lay outside the gene matches. The CDR3 loop spans 11 amino acids. CDR3 sequence: CSVTGGRGYTF. DNA of the CDR3: TGCAGCGTGACAGGGGGTCGAGGCTACACCTTC.

The chain combines TRBV2 with TRBJ2-1; D is perhaps TRBD2 (5 bases). Germline V lookup: CDR1 SNHLY, CDR2 FYNNEI. Trimming stripped 11 bases from V and 6 bases from J, with 14 bases between. This CDR3 is 12 amino acids long. CDR3 in DNA: TGTGCCGGCTCGGAGGTATCCAATGAGCAGTTCTTC. Translated: CAGSEVSNEQFF.

The chain links TRBV28 to TRBJ1-2; D is ambiguous. Germline CDR1 and CDR2: MDHEN and SYDVKM. The CDR3 has 13 residues. Trimming pared 5 bases from V and 2 bases from J, leaving 9 bases between. This chain's CDR3 is CASSLYANYGYTF. The DNA for the CDR3 is TGTGCCAGCAGTCTCTACGCCAACTATGGCTACACCTTC.

The CDR3 bases are TGTGCCAGCAGCCCAGATTCCGGGACAGCCCCCTACGAGCAGTACTTC. Residues: CASSPDSGTAPYEQYF. The chain links TRBV13 to TRBJ2-7, with 7 bases lining up with TRBD1. Germline loops: CDR1 PRHDT, CDR2 FYEKMQ (reference sequence). V dropped 5 bases and J dropped 2; count of bases not matched to a gene: 12. The length of the CDR3 is 16 residues.

This clone was recorded a few times. The chain uses TRBV5-1 and TRBJ1-1; D unclear. The CDR3 consists of 14 residues. V was cut by 0 bases and J by 3 bases, with 9 bases left in between. CDR1 is SGHRS and CDR2 is YFSETQ in the germline V gene. The CDR3 here is CASSLGPTDTEAFF. The CDR3 nucleotides are TGCGCCAGCAGCTTGGGGCCGACGGACACTGAAGCTTTCTTT.

Of note for this clone: The sample holds other DNA sequences that translate to the same CDR3. This sequence joins TRBV19 and TRBJ2-7, with 8 positions matching TRBD1. Germline V CDR1 and CDR2: LNHDA, SQIVND (reference sequence). The CDR3 is made up of 14 amino acids. V shed 5 bases and J 4 bases; nucleotides not matched to a gene: 7. CDR3 region: CASSSRQGRYEQYF. CDR3 sequence (DNA): TGTGCCAGTAGTTCAAGACAGGGGAGGTACGAGCAGTACTTC. Complete variable domain (other parts from reference TRBV19 and TRBJ2-7): DGGITQSPKYLFRKEGQNVTLSCEQNLNHDAMYWYRQDPGQGLRLIYYSQIVNDFQKGDIAEGYSVSREKKESFPLTVTSAQKNPTAFYLCASSSRQGRYEQYFGPGTRLTVT.

The genes are TRBV5-1 and TRBJ2-3; D is perhaps TRBD2 (6 bases). The CDR3 totals 14 residues. V was cut by 4 bases and J by 1 base, with 10 bases left in between. The germline V gene has CDR1 SGHRS and CDR2 YFSETQ. In DNA, the CDR3 is TGCGCCAGCAGCCCCGGCGGGGGCACAGATACGCAGTATTTT. Translation: CASSPGGGTDTQYF.

The chain employs TRBV10-3 and TRBJ2-6, with D uncertain. V was pared by 3 bases and J by 1 base, with 7 bases between. This CDR3 spans 15 amino acids. Germline V CDR1 and CDR2: ENHRY, SYGVKD. Written as DNA, the CDR3 is TGTGCCATCAGTGACCCCAAATCTGGGGCCAACGTCCTGACTTTC. This gives the protein CAISDPKSGANVLTF.

The chain has TRBV2 and TRBJ2-7, with 14 bases identical to TRBD2. This CDR3 region has 13 residues. The trim removed 10 bases at V and 6 bases at J, leaving 5 bases unmatched. Germline assignment: CDR1 SNHLY and CDR2 FYNNEI. The CDR3 bases are TGTGCCACCACGACTAGCGGGAGGGGCGAGCAGTACTTC. This gives the protein CATTTSGRGEQYF.

The chain carries TRBV5-6 and TRBJ2-1; TRBD2 matches 12 bases. The germline gives CDR1 SGHDT, CDR2 YYEEEE. The CDR3 extends over 15 amino acids. With V trimmed by 4 bases and J by 8 bases, 7 bases remained unmatched. CDR3 sequence: CASSRTSGKLYEQFF. DNA for the CDR3: TGTGCCAGCAGCCGGACTAGCGGGAAACTCTATGAGCAGTTCTTC.